Reported below is one TCR beta chain. Its antigen specificity is not known. The record has no base qualities; no much larger clone is one base away. Genomic DNA was extracted with the Qiagen DNeasy kit from unsorted PBMCs and from negatively selected CD4+ and CD8+ fractions. Using primers that anneal to V and J segments, immunoSEQ multiplex PCR amplified the TCR beta CDR3 regions. A synthetic immune receptor repertoire was used to minimize amplification bias, and any residual bias was removed computationally once sequencing was done. Under the source paper's analysis protocol: Custom Python scripts were used to quantify repertoire diversity as the Shannon entropy index. The unsorted, CD4+ and CD8+ repertoires were each analyzed separately, with the exception of combined analyses, where CD4+ and CD8+ sequences were merged in silico. Clonal expansion was defined as at least a 2-fold frequency increase after treatment relative to C1D1, with a pseudocount of 0.5 for undetected baseline clones. Clones with 0 or 1 copy at C1D1 were defined as singleton clones, while clones with 2 or more copies were defined as non-singleton clones. By matching protein sequences in sorted samples from the same patient, clones expanded in unsorted samples were annotated as CD4+, CD8+ or unknown. Wilcoxon tests were applied to paired samples to test diversity changes from C1D1 to C4D1. This immuneACCESS table, as held by TCRdb, lists in-frame sequences with V and J called but not all clones. Of the missing ones, under half trace to an unresolved V gene in checked studies; the others have no known cause. The V and J calls and clone size come from that table; D and trimming were worked out from the DNA. This sample comprises 7,000 or so clones, 80% of them detected only once. The ten largest clones represent more than 4% of the sample.

The label giving this sample's time point can be read as: cycle 1 day 1 (C1D1), immediately before nivolumab initiation. Every trial patient had relapsed after autologous stem cell transplantation, and cohorts A, B and C differed in prior brentuximab vedotin exposure. CD4+ T cells were purified from thawed PBMCs by magnetic negative selection with a Miltenyi CD4+ T cell isolation kit. The trial cohort comprised some 60 patients with relapsed/refractory classical Hodgkin lymphoma whose best overall responses were complete response, partial response or progressive disease. Trial patients were treated with single-agent nivolumab in the multi-cohort phase II CheckMate 205 trial. Best overall response was determined by an independent review committee according to the 2007 International Working Group response criteria. Trial PBMCs were obtained immediately prior to nivolumab initiation (C1D1) and on therapy at cycle 2 day 1 and cycle 4 day 1. Peripheral blood was collected in 8 mL Vacutainer Cell Preparation Tubes, from which PBMCs were isolated by centrifugation and then cryopreserved. Purified CD4+ and CD8+ fractions were prepared only for cases with an additional available PBMC sample. Magnetically labelled cells were removed on LS columns in a quadroMACS separator, and the flow-through was collected as the purified fraction.

This entry belongs to a study of PD-1 blockade in classical Hodgkin lymphoma (dated by TCRdb to the early 2020s). Some background on the complete study: Nivolumab dosing was 3 mg/kg intravenously every 2 weeks, continuing until either disease progression or unacceptable toxicity. A peripheral blood immune signature of response to PD-1 blockade in classical Hodgkin lymphoma was defined using TCR beta sequencing and CyTOF. Broader findings and caveats from the paper: Diversity was lower in patients who began nivolumab less than 1 year after ASCT, so these patients were left out of later analyses to avoid confounding by immune reconstitution. Baseline TCR diversity was reported to be lower in newly diagnosed patients than in healthy donors, and even lower in relapsed/refractory patients. Trial patients achieving complete response had baseline diversity similar to newly diagnosed patients, whereas partial responders and progressors had significantly lower diversity. The study covered only a single clinical trial cohort, and the causes of the repertoire differences, possibly disease activity or prior therapy, were still not defined. A significant rise by C4D1 was seen in CD4+ but not CD8+ TCR diversity (p=0.0027 vs p=0.16), with the rise being most apparent in complete responders (p=0.02).

The CDR3 goes from the cysteine to the phenylalanine over 12 residues. Solely the CDR3 DNA is kept, with 36 bases framed from the first base. CDR1 and CDR2, looked up from the germline V gene, are SGHRS and YFSETQ. The V and J ends are trimmed by 2 bases and 9 bases, leaving 11 bases between them. The rearrangement combines TRBV5-1 with TRBJ2-5; TRBD2 is a weak D gene call, 5 bases matching. The sequence was obtained from a human donor with classical Hodgkin lymphoma. Sequencing was performed on CD4+ T cells from blood, taken at baseline. The bases are TGCGCCAGCAGCTTAGGAGGAACTGCCCAGTACTTC. Translated, it reads CASSLGGTAQYF.